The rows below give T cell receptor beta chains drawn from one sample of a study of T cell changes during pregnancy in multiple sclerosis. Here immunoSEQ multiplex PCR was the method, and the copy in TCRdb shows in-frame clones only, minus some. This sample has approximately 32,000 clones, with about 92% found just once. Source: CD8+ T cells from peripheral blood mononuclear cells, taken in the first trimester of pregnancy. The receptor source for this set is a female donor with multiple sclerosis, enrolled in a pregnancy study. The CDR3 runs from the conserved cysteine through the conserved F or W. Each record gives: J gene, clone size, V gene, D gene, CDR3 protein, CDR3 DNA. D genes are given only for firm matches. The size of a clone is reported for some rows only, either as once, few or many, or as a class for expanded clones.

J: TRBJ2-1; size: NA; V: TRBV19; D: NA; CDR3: CATNRDRDSYEQFF; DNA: TGTGCCACCAACCGCGACAGGGACTCTTATGAGCAGTTCTTC
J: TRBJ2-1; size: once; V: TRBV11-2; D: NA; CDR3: CASSEQGIGAEQFF; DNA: TGTGCCAGCAGCGAGCAGGGGATTGGGGCTGAGCAGTTCTTC
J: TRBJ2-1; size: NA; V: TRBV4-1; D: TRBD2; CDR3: CASSQEAWSGISYNEQFF; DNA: TGCGCCAGCAGCCAAGAGGCCTGGAGCGGGATATCCTACAATGAGCAGTTCTTC
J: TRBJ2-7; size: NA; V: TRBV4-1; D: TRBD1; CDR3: CASSQGQDRAYEQYF; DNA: TGCGCCAGCAGCCAAGGCCAGGACAGGGCCTACGAGCAGTACTTC
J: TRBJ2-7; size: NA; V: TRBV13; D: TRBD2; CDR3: CASSLWGLAGPEQYF; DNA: TGTGCCAGCAGCTTATGGGGACTAGCGGGACCCGAGCAGTACTTC
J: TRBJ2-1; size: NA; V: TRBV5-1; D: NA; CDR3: CASSLGLGSSYNEQFF; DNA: TGCGCCAGCAGCTTGGGCTTGGGGAGCTCCTACAATGAGCAGTTCTTC
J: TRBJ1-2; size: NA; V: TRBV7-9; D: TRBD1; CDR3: CASSFGYWGTGGLDYGYTF; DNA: TGTGCCAGCAGCTTTGGGTACTGGGGGACAGGGGGCTTGGACTATGGCTACACCTTC
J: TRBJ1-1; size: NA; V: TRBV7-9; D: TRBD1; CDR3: CASRLGQGGGHTEAFF; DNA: TGTGCCAGCAGACTCGGACAGGGGGGAGGGCACACTGAAGCTTTCTTT
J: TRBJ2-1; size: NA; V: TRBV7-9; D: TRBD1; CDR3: CASSPRGQGQNEQFF; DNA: TGTGCCAGCAGCCCAAGAGGACAGGGACAAAATGAGCAGTTCTTC
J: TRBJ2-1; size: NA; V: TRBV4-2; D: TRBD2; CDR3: CASSHGTSGTGEQFF; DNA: TGTGCCAGCAGCCACGGGACTAGCGGGACAGGGGAGCAGTTCTTC
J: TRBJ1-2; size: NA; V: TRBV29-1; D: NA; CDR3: CSVDSTIGLNYGYTF; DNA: TGCAGCGTTGACAGCACCATTGGACTGAACTATGGCTACACCTTC
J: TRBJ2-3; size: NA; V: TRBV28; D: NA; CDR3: CASSFGVTQYF; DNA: TGTGCCAGCAGTTTCGGGGTGACGCAGTATTTT
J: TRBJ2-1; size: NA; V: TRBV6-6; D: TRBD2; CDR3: CASMIAGGVNEQFF; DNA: TGTGCCAGCATGATAGCGGGAGGAGTTAATGAGCAGTTCTTC
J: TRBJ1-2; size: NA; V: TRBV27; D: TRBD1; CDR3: CASKEQGARGYTF; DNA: TGTGCCAGCAAAGAACAGGGGGCGCGTGGCTACACCTTC
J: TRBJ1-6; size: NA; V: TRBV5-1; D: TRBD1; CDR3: CASSPGTGVRSPLHF; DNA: TGCGCCAGCAGCCCCGGGACAGGGGTTCGTTCACCCCTCCACTTT
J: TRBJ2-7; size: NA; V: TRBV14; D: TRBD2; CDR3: CASSQEPGLDYEQYF; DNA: TGTGCCAGCAGCCAAGAACCGGGACTAGACTACGAGCAGTACTTC
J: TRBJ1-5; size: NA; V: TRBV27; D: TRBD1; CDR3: CASSLYRGQQPQHF; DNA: TGTGCCAGCAGTTTATACAGGGGGCAACAGCCCCAGCATTTT
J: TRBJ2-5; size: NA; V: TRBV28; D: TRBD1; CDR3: CASSSWTGEKETQYF; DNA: TGTGCCAGCAGTTCCTGGACAGGGGAGAAAGAGACCCAGTACTTC
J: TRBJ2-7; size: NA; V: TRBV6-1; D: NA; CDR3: CASSEITDTSYEQYF; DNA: TGTGCCAGCAGTGAAATAACAGACACCTCCTACGAGCAGTACTTC
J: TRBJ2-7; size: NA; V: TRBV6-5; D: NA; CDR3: CASSYVDSLLSEQYF; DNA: TGTGCCAGCAGTTACGTCGACAGCCTCCTCTCCGAGCAGTACTTC
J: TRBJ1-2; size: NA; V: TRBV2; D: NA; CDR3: CASSDIGSSIYGYTF; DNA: TGTGCCAGCAGTGATATCGGGTCATCTATCTATGGCTACACCTTC
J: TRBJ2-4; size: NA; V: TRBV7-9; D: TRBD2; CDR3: CASSLVMGLAGAPNIQYF; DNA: TGTGCCAGCAGCTTAGTGATGGGGCTAGCGGGAGCGCCAAACATTCAGTACTTC
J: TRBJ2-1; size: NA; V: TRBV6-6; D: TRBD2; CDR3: CASSYKRDRYNEQFF; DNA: TGTGCCAGCAGTTACAAGCGGGACCGTTACAATGAGCAGTTCTTC
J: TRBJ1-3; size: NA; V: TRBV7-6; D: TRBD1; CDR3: CASSPRDREEGNTIYF; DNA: TGTGCCAGCAGCCCTCGGGACAGGGAAGAAGGAAACACCATATATTTT
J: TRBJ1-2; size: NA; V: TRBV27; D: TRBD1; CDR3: CASSSAAQDRGRRDYGYGYTF; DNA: TGTGCCAGCAGTTCAGCAGCCCAGGACAGGGGCCGCAGGGATTACGGCTATGGCTACACCTTC
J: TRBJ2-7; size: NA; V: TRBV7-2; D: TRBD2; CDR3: CASSWGLAGGRYEQYF; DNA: TGTGCCAGCAGCTGGGGACTAGCGGGAGGGCGCTACGAGCAGTACTTC
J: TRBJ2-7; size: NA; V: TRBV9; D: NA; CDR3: CASSPGNTYEQYF; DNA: TGTGCCAGCAGCCCAGGGAATACCTACGAGCAGTACTTC
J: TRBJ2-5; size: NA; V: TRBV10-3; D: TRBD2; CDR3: CAISGTSGSVGETQYF; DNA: TGTGCCATCAGTGGGACTAGCGGGAGTGTCGGAGAGACCCAGTACTTC
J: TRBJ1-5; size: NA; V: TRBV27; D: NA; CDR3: CASSLRGYNQPQHF; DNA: TGTGCCAGCAGTTTAAGGGGGTACAATCAGCCCCAGCATTTT
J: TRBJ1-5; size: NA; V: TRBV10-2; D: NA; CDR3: CASRGGRNQPQHF; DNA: TGCGCCAGCAGGGGAGGTCGGAATCAGCCCCAGCATTTT
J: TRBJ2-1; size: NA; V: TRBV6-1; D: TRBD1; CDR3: CASSVKGTGSNEQFF; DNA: TGTGCCAGCAGTGTAAAGGGGACAGGGTCGAATGAGCAGTTCTTC
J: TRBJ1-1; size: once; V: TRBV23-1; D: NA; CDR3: CASSQWRTDNTEAFF; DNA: TGCGCCAGCAGTCAATGGCGTACAGATAACACTGAAGCTTTCTTT
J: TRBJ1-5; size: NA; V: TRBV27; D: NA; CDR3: CASSLRDNKQPQHF; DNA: TGTGCCAGCAGTTTAAGGGACAACAAACAGCCCCAGCATTTT
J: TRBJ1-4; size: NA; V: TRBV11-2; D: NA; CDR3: CASTFGTLYEKLFF; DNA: TGTGCCAGCACCTTCGGGACTCTTTATGAAAAACTGTTTTTT
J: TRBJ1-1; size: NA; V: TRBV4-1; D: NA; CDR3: CASSQAEGNTEAFF; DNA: TGCGCCAGCAGCCAAGCTGAGGGGAACACTGAAGCTTTCTTT
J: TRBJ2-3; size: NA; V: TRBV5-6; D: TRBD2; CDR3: CASSLAGAGVRDTQYF; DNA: TGTGCCAGCAGCTTGGCCGGAGCGGGAGTGCGAGATACGCAGTATTTT
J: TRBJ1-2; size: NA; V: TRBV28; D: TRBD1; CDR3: CASSPSGQGPVHYGYTF; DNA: TGTGCCAGCAGTCCCTCGGGACAGGGACCGGTTCACTATGGCTACACCTTC
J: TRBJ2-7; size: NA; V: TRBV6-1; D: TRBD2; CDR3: CASSEWGLAERYEQYF; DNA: TGTGCCAGCAGTGAATGGGGACTAGCGGAGCGCTACGAGCAGTACTTC
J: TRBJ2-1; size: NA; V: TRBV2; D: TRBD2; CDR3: CASSIAGGLGNEQFF; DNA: TGTGCCAGCAGCATAGCGGGAGGTTTGGGTAATGAGCAGTTCTTC
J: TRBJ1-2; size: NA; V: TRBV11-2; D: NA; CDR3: CASSQGAWTESFTF; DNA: TGTGCCAGCAGCCAAGGAGCTTGGACAGAGTCTTTCACCTTC
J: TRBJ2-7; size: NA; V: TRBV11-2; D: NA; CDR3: CASSLEAEQYF; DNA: TGTGCCAGCAGCTTAGAGGCAGAGCAGTACTTC